Given below is one T cell receptor beta chain in context. The sample belongs to a study of control samples from healthy donors and cancer patients. Libraries were prepared by immunoSEQ multiplex PCR; TCRdb keeps only in-frame clonotypes and omits some of them. Seen here are under 200,000 clones, 93% observed once, and the top ten hold about 4%. V was cut by 2 bases and J by 4 bases, with 8 bases left in between. This CDR3 spans 13 amino acids. The germline gives CDR1 LNHDA, CDR2 SQIVND (reference sequence). This receptor was identified in a woman aged 55-75 years in good health. V gene TRBV19 combines with J gene TRBJ1-1; D call uncertain. Sequencing was done on a sample of blood. Here the CDR3 reads CASSITGGTEAFF. CDR3 DNA sequence: TGTGCCAGTAGTATAACTGGAGGCACTGAAGCTTTCTTT.